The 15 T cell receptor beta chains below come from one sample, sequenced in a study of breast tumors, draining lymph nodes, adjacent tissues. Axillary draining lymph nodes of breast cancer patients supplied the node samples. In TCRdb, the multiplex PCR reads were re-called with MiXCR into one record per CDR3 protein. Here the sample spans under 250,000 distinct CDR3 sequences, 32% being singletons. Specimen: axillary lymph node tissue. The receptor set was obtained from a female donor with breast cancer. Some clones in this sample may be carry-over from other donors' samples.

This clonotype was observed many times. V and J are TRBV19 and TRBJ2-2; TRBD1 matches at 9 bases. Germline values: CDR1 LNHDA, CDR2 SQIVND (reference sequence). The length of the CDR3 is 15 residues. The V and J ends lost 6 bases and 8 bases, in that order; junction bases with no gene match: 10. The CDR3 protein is CASSRQGDYIGELFF. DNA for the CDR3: TGTGCCAGTAGCAGACAGGGGGATTATATTGGGGAGCTGTTTTTT.

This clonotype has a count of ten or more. CDR3: CASSPRGVYEQYF. CDR3 sequence (DNA): TGTGCCAGCTCACCTCGGGGAGTCTACGAGCAGTACTTC. The V call is TRBV18, the J call TRBJ2-7; D is possibly TRBD2 (5 bases). The CDR3 has 13 amino acids. CDR1 is KGHSH, CDR2 LQKENI, per germline. V lost 3 bases and J lost 3, with 9 bases in between.

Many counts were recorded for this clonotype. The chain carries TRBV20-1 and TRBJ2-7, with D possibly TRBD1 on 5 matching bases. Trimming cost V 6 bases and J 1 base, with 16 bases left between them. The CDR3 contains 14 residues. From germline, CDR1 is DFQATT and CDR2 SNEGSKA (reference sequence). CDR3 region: CSAHDRRRSYEQYF. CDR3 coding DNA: TGCAGTGCCCACGACAGAAGGCGATCCTACGAGCAGTACTTC.

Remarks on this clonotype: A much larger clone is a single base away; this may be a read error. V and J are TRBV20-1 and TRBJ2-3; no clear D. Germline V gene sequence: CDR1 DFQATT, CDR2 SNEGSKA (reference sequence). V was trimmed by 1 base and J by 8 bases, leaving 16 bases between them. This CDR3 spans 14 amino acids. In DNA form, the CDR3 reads TGCAGTGCTAGAGCCGGTGTCACCCTCGCTACGCAGTATTTT. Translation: CSARAGVTLATQYF.

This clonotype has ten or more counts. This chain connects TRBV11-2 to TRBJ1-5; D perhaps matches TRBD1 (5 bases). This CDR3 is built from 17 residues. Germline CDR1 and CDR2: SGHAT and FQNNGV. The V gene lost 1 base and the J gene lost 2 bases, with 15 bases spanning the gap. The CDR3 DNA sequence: TGTGCCAGCAGCTTAGGCTGGGGTAGGGGTGGCAATCAGCCCCAGCATTTT. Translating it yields CASSLGWGRGGNQPQHF.

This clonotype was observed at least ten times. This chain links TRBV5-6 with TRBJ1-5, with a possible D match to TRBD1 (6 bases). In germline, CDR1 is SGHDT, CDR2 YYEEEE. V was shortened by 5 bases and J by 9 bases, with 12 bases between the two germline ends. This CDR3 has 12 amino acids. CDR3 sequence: CASSKTGLPQHF. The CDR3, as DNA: TGTGCCAGCAGTAAAACAGGGCTGCCCCAGCATTTT.

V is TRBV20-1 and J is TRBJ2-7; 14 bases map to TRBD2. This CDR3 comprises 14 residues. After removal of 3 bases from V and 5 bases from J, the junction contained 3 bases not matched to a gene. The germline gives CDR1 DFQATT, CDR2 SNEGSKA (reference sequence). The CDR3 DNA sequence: TGCAGTGCTAGGACTAGCGGGAGGGCCAACGAGCAGTACTTC. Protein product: CSARTSGRANEQYF.

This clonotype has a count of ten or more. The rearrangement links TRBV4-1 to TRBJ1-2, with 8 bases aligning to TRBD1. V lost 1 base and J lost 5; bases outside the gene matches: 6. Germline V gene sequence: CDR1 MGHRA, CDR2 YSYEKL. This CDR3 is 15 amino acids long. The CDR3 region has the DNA TGCGCCAGCAGCCAAGCCGGACAGGGACAGTATGGCTACACCTTC. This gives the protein CASSQAGQGQYGYTF.

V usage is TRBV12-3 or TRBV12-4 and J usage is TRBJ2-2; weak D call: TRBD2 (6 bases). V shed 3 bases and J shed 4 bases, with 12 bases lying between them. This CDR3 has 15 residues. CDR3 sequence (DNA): TGTGCCAGCAGTTTCAACGCGGGGACCACCGGGGAGCTGTTTTTT. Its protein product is CASSFNAGTTGELFF.

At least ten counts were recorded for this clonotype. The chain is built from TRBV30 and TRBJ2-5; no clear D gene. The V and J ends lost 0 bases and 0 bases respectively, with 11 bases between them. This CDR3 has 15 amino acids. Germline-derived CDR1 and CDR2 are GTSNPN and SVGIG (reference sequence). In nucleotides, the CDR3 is TGTGCCTGGAGTGTATCTCCATCAGACCAAGAGACCCAGTACTTC. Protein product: CAWSVSPSDQETQYF.

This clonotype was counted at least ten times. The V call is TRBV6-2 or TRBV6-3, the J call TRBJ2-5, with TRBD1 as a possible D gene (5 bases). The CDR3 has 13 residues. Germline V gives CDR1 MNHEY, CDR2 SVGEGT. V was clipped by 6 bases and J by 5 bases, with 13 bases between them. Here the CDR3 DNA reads TGTGCCAGCAGGGGTTCAGGGTTTGAGACCCAGTACTTC. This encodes CASRGSGFETQYF.

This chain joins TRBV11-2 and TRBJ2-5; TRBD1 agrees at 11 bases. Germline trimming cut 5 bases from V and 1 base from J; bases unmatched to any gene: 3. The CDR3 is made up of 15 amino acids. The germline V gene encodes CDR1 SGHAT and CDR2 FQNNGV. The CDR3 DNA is TGTGCCAGCAGCCTCGGGACAGGGGGCCAAGAGACCCAGTACTTC. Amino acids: CASSLGTGGQETQYF.

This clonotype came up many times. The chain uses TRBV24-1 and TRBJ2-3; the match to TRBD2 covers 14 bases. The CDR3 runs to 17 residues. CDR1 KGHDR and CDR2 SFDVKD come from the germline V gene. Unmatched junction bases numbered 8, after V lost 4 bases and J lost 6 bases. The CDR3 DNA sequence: TGTGCCACCAGTGACCTCGGGACTAGCGGGAGCGGGGATACGCAGTATTTT. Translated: CATSDLGTSGSGDTQYF.

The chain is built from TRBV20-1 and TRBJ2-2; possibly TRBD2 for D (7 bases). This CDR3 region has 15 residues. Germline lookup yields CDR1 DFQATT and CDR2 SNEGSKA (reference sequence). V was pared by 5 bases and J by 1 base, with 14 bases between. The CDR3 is CSAHRASGNTGELFF. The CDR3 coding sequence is TGCAGTGCTCACAGGGCTAGCGGGAACACCGGGGAGCTGTTTTTT.

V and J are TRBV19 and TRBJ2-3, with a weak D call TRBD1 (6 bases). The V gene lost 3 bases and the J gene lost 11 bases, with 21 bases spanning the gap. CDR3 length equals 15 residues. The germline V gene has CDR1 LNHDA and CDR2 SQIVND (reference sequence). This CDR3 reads CASSMGLQGYNEQYF. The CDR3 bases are TGTGCCAGTAGTATGGGTCTACAGGGCTACAATGAGCAGTATTTT.